Below are 24 T cell receptor beta chains sequenced from a single sample in a study of blood T cell repertoires in COVID-19. Sequencing used immunoSEQ multiplex PCR; TCRdb keeps in-frame clones, though not all of them. Of about 45,000 clones in the sample, around four fifths were seen once. Specimen: peripheral blood. The receptors originated from a man between 50 and 59 years old with active COVID-19.

The chain links TRBV6-2 or TRBV6-3 to TRBJ2-7; 7 bases map to TRBD2. CDR3 length equals 19 residues. The germline gives CDR1 MNHEY, CDR2 SVGEGT. V lost 2 bases and J lost 3; bases outside the gene matches: 19. CDR3 bases: TGTGCCAGCAGTTACCCGAGTGGTCCCCCCGGGGGGTCCTACTACGAGCAGTACTTC. Protein sequence: CASSYPSGPPGGSYYEQYF.

This chain links TRBV6-6 with TRBJ1-6; possibly TRBD1 for D (5 bases). The CDR3 is made up of 13 amino acids. CDR1 and CDR2 (germline): MNHNY, SVGAGI (reference sequence). The V end lost 7 bases, the J end lost 6 bases, and 10 bases lay between the germline ends. The CDR3 reads CASKGASNSPLHF. The CDR3, as DNA: TGTGCCAGCAAAGGGGCAAGTAATTCACCCCTCCACTTT.

This clone was observed a single time. The genes are TRBV11-3 and TRBJ2-5, with TRBD1 as a possible D gene (7 bases). The germline V gene encodes CDR1 SGHNT and CDR2 YENEEA. Trimming shortened V by 9 bases and J by 5 bases, and 16 bases separated the two germline ends. The CDR3 is made up of 13 amino acids. CDR3 sequence: CASNSGGLETQYF. The CDR3 DNA sequence: TGTGCCAGTAACTCAGGGGGGCTGGAGACCCAGTACTTC.

This clone was found a few times. The chain carries TRBV28 and TRBJ1-5, with 9 nucleotides matching TRBD1. The CDR3 covers 17 residues. V lost 4 bases and J lost 2; bases outside the gene matches: 9. The germline V gene encodes CDR1 MDHEN and CDR2 SYDVKM. This CDR3 reads CASSSKTGGIGNQPQHF. The CDR3 bases are TGTGCCAGCAGTTCAAAGACAGGGGGAATAGGCAATCAGCCCCAGCATTTT.

Comment on this clone: An end of the junction does not agree with germline; a read error may underlie this. The V call is TRBV5-1, the J call TRBJ1-2; 7 bases fit TRBD1. Germline lookup yields CDR1 SGHRS and CDR2 YFSETQ. The CDR3 consists of 13 residues. CDR3 DNA: TGCGCCAGCAGTTTGGGACAGCCGTATGGCTACACCTTC. It encodes CASSLGQPYGYTF.

The chain carries TRBV2 and TRBJ2-4; tentative D call: TRBD1 (6 bases). Trimming left V 7 bases short and J 0 bases short, with 31 bases between. The CDR3 contains 21 residues. The germline CDR1 and CDR2 sequences are SNHLY and FYNNEI. The CDR3 DNA follows: TGTGCCAGCACCGTCCCTCCGGGTGCCGCCTTTGGGGGCCTAGCCAAAAACATTCAGTACTTC. Its translation: CASTVPPGAAFGGLAKNIQYF.

The sample holds one count of this clone. The gene calls are TRBV19 and TRBJ1-6; 9 bases map to TRBD1. Germline loops: CDR1 LNHDA, CDR2 SQIVND (reference sequence). This CDR3 contains 15 residues. The trim removed 5 bases at V and 9 bases at J, leaving 8 bases unmatched. The DNA of the CDR3 is TGTGCCAGTAGTGGGATTACAGGGGGCGGTTCACCCCTCCACTTT. It yields the protein CASSGITGGGSPLHF.

J is TRBJ2-2 and V is TRBV6-5, with TRBD2 matching over 7 bases. The CDR3 runs 15 residues. Germline loops: CDR1 MNHEY, CDR2 SVGAGI. V trimming: 7 bases; J trimming: 0 bases; junction bases outside the gene matches: 5. CDR3 sequence (DNA): TGTGCCAGCAAACAAGCGGGAACGAACACCGGGGAGCTGTTTTTT. It encodes CASKQAGTNTGELFF.

This clone came up once. The V call is TRBV4-2, the J call TRBJ2-7, with 10 bases identical to TRBD2. The V segment lost 3 bases and the J segment 5 bases; nucleotides outside the gene matches: 4. This CDR3 comprises 14 residues. The germline V gene has CDR1 LGHNA and CDR2 YNFKEQ. The CDR3 here is CASSHQRGGNEQYF. The CDR3 nucleotides read TGTGCCAGCAGCCACCAGCGGGGGGGGAACGAGCAGTACTTC.

This clone has just one count. The CDR3 DNA reads as TGTGCCAGCAAACGGCAGGGTTGGGGGGCCAACGTCCTGACTTTC. Protein product: CASKRQGWGANVLTF. J is TRBJ2-6 and V is TRBV19, with a weak D call TRBD1 (5 bases). CDR3 length: 15 residues. The V gene's germline CDR1 is LNHDA and CDR2 SQIVND (reference sequence). V was shortened by 9 bases and J by 4 bases, with 16 bases between the two germline ends.

This clone was detected a few times. The V and J genes are TRBV5-4 and TRBJ1-2; TRBD1 aligns across 9 bases. J gave up 6 bases and V 5 bases, and 8 bases lay outside the gene matches. Germline loops: CDR1 SGHNT, CDR2 YYREEE (reference sequence). The CDR3 spans 14 residues. The CDR3 DNA follows: TGTGCCAGCAGATTCTCGGGACAGGGTCATGGCTACACCTTC. Protein: CASRFSGQGHGYTF.

V and J are TRBV28 and TRBJ2-5, with TRBD1 identical over 10 bases. In germline, CDR1 is MDHEN, CDR2 SYDVKM. With V trimmed by 3 bases and J by 5 bases, 3 bases remained unmatched. This CDR3 is built from 14 residues. The CDR3 DNA sequence: TGTGCCAGCAGTTTGGGACAGGGGCCCGAGACCCAGTACTTC. Its translation: CASSLGQGPETQYF. Full variable domain (remainder filled in from reference TRBV28 and TRBJ2-5): DVKVTQSSRYLVKRTGEKVFLECVQDMDHENMFWYRQDPGLGLRLIYFSYDVKMKEKGDIPEGYSVSREKKERFSLILESASTNQTSMYLCASSLGQGPETQYFGPGTRLLVL.

The chain employs TRBV3-1 (or the pseudogene TRBV3-2) and TRBJ1-1; no firm D call. CDR1 and CDR2 (germline): LGHDT, YNNKEL (reference sequence). This CDR3 is built from 9 residues. Trimming left V 4 bases short and J 8 bases short, with 2 bases between. The CDR3 loop reads CASSLEAFF. As DNA, the CDR3 is TGTGCCAGCAGCCTAGAAGCTTTCTTT.

This clone has a handful of counts. The chain carries TRBV5-4 and TRBJ1-1; TRBD1 matches at 8 bases. J was trimmed by 0 bases and V by 4 bases; bases with no gene match: 8. Looked up from germline, CDR1 is SGHNT and CDR2 is YYREEE (reference sequence). This CDR3 has 16 residues. CDR3 amino acids: CASSPQMGQVNTEAFF. CDR3 nucleotide sequence: TGTGCCAGCAGCCCGCAGATGGGACAGGTGAACACTGAAGCTTTCTTT. Complete variable domain (other parts from reference TRBV5-4 and TRBJ1-1): ETGVTQSPTHLIKTRGQQVTLRCSSQSGHNTVSWYQQALGQGPQFIFQYYREEENGRGNFPPRFSGLQFPNYSSELNVNALELDDSALYLCASSPQMGQVNTEAFFGQGTRLTVV.

This chain joins TRBV7-9 and TRBJ1-1; D call uncertain. Trimming pared 3 bases from V and 1 base from J, leaving 3 bases between. There are 12 residues in the CDR3. The germline gives CDR1 SEHNR, CDR2 FQNEAQ (reference sequence). The DNA for the CDR3 is TGTGCCAGCAGCTTCAGGAACACTGAAGCTTTCTTT. As protein: CASSFRNTEAFF.

The chain carries TRBV7-9 and TRBJ2-6; the D is unclear. Germline assignment: CDR1 SEHNR and CDR2 FQNEAQ (reference sequence). The CDR3 runs to 15 residues. Trimming cost V 1 base and J 0 bases, with 4 bases left between them. CDR3: CASSLDSSGANVLTF. As DNA, the CDR3 is TGTGCCAGCAGCTTAGACAGCTCTGGGGCCAACGTCCTGACTTTC.

The chain is built from TRBV10-3 and TRBJ1-2, with D tentatively TRBD1 (6 bases). V was shortened by 2 bases and J by 5 bases, with 15 bases between the two germline ends. Germline V gene sequence: CDR1 ENHRY, CDR2 SYGVKD. The length of the CDR3 is 15 residues. For the CDR3, the DNA is TGTGCCATCAGTGAGCGAGGTCTGGGGGCGTATGGCTACACCTTC. It yields the protein CAISERGLGAYGYTF.

The V and J genes are TRBV7-3 and TRBJ1-1; D gene uncertain. CDR3 size: 16 residues. The ends were cut back, 0 bases at V and 3 bases at J, with 14 bases in the middle. Germline V gene lookup returns CDR1 SGHTA and CDR2 FQGTGA. In DNA, the CDR3 is TGTGCCAGCAGCTTAACGCGAGGGCCCGCCGACACTGAAGCTTTCTTT. Protein product: CASSLTRGPADTEAFF.

The chain couples TRBV5-1 to TRBJ1-4; D may be TRBD1 (6 bases). CDR1 is SGHRS and CDR2 is YFSETQ in the germline V gene. Deletions cut 2 bases from V and 9 bases from J, with 8 bases between. The CDR3 totals 12 residues. CDR3 protein: CASSLQGQKLFF. The CDR3 DNA is TGCGCCAGCAGCTTACAGGGTCAAAAACTGTTTTTT.

J is TRBJ2-6 and V is TRBV5-1, with TRBD2 matching 7 bases. CDR3 length: 19 amino acids. Germline V gene sequence: CDR1 SGHRS, CDR2 YFSETQ. V shed 2 bases, J shed 0 bases, and the junction held 11 bases outside the gene matches. Written as DNA, the CDR3 is TGCGCCAGCAGCTTTATCGTGGGCGGGAGCTCCTCTGGGGCCAACGTCCTGACTTTC. Translated: CASSFIVGGSSSGANVLTF.

The V call is TRBV19, the J call TRBJ1-5, with 8 bases lining up with TRBD1. This CDR3 is 12 amino acids long. After removal of 9 bases from V and 4 bases from J, the junction contained 2 bases not matched to a gene. Per the germline V gene, CDR1 is LNHDA and CDR2 is SQIVND (reference sequence). The CDR3 is CASRTGNQPQHF. DNA of the CDR3: TGTGCCAGCCGGACAGGGAATCAGCCCCAGCATTTT.

On this clone: An end of the junction differs from the germline gene, which may be a read error. The CDR3 sequence: CSVEEDRGDGYTF. The CDR3 DNA reads TGCAGCGTGGAAGAGGACAGGGGCGATGGCTACACCTTC. The V and J genes are TRBV29-1 and TRBJ1-2; TRBD1 matches at 9 bases. Germline values: CDR1 SQVTM, CDR2 ANQGSEA. CDR3 length: 13 amino acids. The full variable domain, with the rest looked up from reference TRBV29-1 and TRBJ1-2, is SAVISQKPSRDICQRGTSLTIQCQVDSQVTMMFWYRQQPGQSLTLIATANQGSEATYESGFVIDKFPISRPNLTFSTLTVSNMSPEDSSIYLCSVEEDRGDGYTFGSGTRLTVV.

V usage is TRBV6-6 and J usage is TRBJ2-2; possible D gene TRBD2, 6 bases. The CDR3 consists of 15 residues. From germline, CDR1 is MNHNY and CDR2 SVGAGI (reference sequence). The V and J ends lost 5 bases and 7 bases respectively, with 17 bases between them. In DNA, the CDR3 is TGTGCCAGCAGTAATAAGGAGGGCCTGGGCGGGGAGCTGTTTTTT. It specifies CASSNKEGLGGELFF.

The V and J genes are TRBV11-2 and TRBJ1-4; 9 positions agree with TRBD1. This CDR3 region has 16 residues. The germline gives CDR1 SGHAT, CDR2 FQNNGV. J gave up 6 bases and V 5 bases, and 10 bases lay outside the gene matches. CDR3 sequence (DNA): TGTGCCAGCAGCCATATCAGCTGGACAGGGGATGAAAAACTGTTTTTT. Its translation: CASSHISWTGDEKLFF.